This TCR beta chain is drawn from a study of blood T cell repertoires in COVID-19. Study information: Nucleic acid was either cDNA or gDNA, and it came from T cells, B-cell-depleted T cells, or PBMCs.

Sequenced by immunoSEQ multiplex PCR; TCRdb stores in-frame clones only, minus some. The sample holds 300,000 to 450,000 clones, about 88% seen once. V lost 3 bases to trimming and J lost 4 bases; unmatched junction nucleotides: 5. Germline CDR1 and CDR2: MNHNS and SASEGT. The CDR3 totals 14 residues. Two consecutive negative NP/OP PCR tests, clearance, or resolved symptoms defined Cohort 3 recovery. The V gene is TRBV6-1, the J gene TRBJ2-7; 8 bases map to TRBD2. Sequenced: PBMCs or T cells enriched from blood (not recorded which). This TCR was recovered from a young woman who had recovered from COVID-19. CDR3 nucleotides: TGTGCCAGCAGTGAGGCGGGGGGCGAATACGAGCAGTACTTC. Protein sequence: CASSEAGGEYEQYF.